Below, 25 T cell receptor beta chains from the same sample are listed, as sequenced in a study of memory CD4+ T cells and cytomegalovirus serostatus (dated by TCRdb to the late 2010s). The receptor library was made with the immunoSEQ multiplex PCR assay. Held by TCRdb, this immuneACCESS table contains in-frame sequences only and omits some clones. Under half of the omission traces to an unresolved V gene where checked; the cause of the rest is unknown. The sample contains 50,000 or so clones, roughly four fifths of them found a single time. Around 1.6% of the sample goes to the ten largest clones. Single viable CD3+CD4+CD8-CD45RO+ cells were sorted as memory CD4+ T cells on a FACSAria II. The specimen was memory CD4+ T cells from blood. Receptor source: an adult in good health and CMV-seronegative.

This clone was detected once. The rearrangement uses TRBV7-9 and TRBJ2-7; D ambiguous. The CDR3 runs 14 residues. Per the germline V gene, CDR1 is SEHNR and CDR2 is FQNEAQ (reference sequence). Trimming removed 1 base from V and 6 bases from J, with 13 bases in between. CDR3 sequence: CASSLGVSKGEQYF. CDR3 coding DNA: TGTGCCAGCAGCTTAGGGGTTTCGAAGGGCGAGCAGTACTTC.

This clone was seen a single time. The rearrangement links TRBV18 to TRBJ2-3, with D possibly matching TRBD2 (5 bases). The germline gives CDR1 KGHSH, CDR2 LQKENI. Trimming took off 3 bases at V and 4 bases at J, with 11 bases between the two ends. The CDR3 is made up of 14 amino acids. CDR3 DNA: TGTGCCAGCTCACCCTCCCGCGGGCCAGATACGCAGTATTTT. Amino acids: CASSPSRGPDTQYF. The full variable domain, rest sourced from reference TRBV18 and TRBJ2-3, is NAGVMQNPRHLVRRRGQEARLRCSPMKGHSHVYWYRQLPEEGLKFMVYLQKENIIDESGMPKERFSAEFPKEGPSILRIQQVVRGDSAAYFCASSPSRGPDTQYFGPGTRLTVL.

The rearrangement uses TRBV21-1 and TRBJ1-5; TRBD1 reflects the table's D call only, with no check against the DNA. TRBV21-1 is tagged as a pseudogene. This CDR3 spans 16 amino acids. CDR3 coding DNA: TGTGCCAGCAGCAAAGAGTATTCGCAGGGGAATCAGCCCCAGCATTTT. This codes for CASSKEYSQGNQPQHF.

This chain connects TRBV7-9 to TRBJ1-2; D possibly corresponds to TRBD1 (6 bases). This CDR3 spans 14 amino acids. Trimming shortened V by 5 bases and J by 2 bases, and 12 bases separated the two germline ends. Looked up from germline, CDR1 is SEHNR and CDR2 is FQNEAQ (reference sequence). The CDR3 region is CASSPTGINYGYTF. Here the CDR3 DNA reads TGTGCCAGCAGCCCCACAGGGATCAACTATGGCTACACCTTC.

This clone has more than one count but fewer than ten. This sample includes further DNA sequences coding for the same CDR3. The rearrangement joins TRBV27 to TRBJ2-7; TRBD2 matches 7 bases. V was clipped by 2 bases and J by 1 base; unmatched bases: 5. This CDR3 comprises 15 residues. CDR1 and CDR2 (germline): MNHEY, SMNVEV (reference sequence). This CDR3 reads CASSLGSSGSYEQYF. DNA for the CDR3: TGTGCCAGCAGTTTAGGGTCTAGCGGATCCTACGAGCAGTACTTC.

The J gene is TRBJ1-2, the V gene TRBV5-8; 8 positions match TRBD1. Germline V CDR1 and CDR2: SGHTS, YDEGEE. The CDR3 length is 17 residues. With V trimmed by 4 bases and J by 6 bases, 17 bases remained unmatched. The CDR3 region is CASSLRTGLPSVDGYTF. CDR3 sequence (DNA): TGTGCCAGCAGCCTAAGGACAGGGCTGCCCTCGGTTGATGGCTACACCTTC. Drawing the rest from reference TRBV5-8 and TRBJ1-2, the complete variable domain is EAGVTQSPTHLIKTRGQQATLRCSPISGHTSVYWYQQALGLGLQFLLWYDEGEERNRGNFPPRFSGRQFPNYSSELNVNALELEDSALYLCASSLRTGLPSVDGYTFGSGTRLTVV.

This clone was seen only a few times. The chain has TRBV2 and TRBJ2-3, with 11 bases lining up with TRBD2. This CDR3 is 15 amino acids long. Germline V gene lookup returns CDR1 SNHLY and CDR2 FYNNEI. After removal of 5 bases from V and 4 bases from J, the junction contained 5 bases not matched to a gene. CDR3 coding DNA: TGTGCCAGCAGTCCAACTAGCGGGAGCGCAGATACGCAGTATTTT. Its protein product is CASSPTSGSADTQYF.

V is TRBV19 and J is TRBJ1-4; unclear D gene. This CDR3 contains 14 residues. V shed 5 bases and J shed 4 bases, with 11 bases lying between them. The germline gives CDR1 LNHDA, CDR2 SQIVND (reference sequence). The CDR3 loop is CASSDREFNEKLFF. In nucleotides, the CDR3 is TGTGCCAGTAGTGACCGAGAATTTAATGAAAAACTGTTTTTT.

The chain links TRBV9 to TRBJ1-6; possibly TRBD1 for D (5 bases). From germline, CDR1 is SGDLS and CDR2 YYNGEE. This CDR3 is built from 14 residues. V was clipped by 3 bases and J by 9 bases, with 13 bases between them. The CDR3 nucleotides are TGTGCCAGCAGCGCCGACAGCACGACTTCACCCCTCCACTTT. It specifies CASSADSTTSPLHF. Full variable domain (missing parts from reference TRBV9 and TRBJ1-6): DSGVTQTPKHLITATGQRVTLRCSPRSGDLSVYWYQQSLDQGLQFLIQYYNGEERAKGNILERFSAQQFPDLHSELNLSSLELGDSALYFCASSADSTTSPLHFGNGTRLTVT.

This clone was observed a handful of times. The CDR3 is CASSQVGDRAYTF. CDR3 DNA: TGCGCCAGCAGCCAAGTCGGGGACCGGGCCTACACCTTC. The V gene is TRBV4-1, the J gene TRBJ1-2; weak D call: TRBD1 (5 bases). Germline CDR1 is MGHRA and CDR2 is YSYEKL. The CDR3 contains 13 residues. Trimming removed 1 base from V and 10 bases from J, with 13 bases in between.

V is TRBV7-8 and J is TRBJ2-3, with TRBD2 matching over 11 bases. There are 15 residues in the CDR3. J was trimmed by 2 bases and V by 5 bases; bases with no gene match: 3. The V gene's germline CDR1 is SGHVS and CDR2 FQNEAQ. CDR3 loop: CASSRLAGTTDTQYF. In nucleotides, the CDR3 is TGTGCCAGCAGCCGACTAGCGGGGACCACAGATACGCAGTATTTT.

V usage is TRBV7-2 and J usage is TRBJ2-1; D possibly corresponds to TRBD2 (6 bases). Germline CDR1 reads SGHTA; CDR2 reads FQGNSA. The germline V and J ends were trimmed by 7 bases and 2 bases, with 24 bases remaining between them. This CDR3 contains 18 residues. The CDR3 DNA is TGTGCCAGCACCATAAAGGCGGTAGGTGGGGGGACCTACAATGAGCAGTTCTTC. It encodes CASTIKAVGGGTYNEQFF.

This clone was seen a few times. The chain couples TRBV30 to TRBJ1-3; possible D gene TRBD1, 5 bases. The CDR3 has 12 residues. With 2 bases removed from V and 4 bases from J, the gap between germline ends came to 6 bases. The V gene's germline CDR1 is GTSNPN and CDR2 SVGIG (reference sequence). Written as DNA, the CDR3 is TGTGCCTGGAGTCGACAGGGAAACACCATATATTTT. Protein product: CAWSRQGNTIYF.

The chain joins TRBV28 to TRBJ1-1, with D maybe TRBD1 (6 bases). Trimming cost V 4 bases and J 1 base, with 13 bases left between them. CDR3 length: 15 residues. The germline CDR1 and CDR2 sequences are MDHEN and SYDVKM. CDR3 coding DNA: TGTGCCAGCAGTTCTCCCACAGGGTGGAACACTGAAGCTTTCTTT. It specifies CASSSPTGWNTEAFF.

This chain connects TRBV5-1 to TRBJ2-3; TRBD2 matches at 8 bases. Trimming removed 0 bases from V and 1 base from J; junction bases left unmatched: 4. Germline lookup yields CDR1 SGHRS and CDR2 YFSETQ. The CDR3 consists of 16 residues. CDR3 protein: CASSLGGRGGTDTQYF. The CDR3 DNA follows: TGCGCCAGCAGCTTGGGCGGGCGGGGGGGCACAGATACGCAGTATTTT.

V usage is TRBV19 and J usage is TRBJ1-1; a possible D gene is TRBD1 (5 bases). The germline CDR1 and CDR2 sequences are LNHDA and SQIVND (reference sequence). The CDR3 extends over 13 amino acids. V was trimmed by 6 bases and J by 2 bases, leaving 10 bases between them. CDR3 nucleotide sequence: TGTGCCAGTAGGACCAGGGCTAACACTGAAGCTTTCTTT. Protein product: CASRTRANTEAFF.

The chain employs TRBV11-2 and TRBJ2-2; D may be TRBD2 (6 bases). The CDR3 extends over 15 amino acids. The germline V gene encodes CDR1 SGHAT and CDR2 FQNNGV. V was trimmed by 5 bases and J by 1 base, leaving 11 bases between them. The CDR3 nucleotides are TGTGCCAGCAGCCTAGCGACAAAGAACACCGGGGAGCTGTTTTTT. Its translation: CASSLATKNTGELFF.

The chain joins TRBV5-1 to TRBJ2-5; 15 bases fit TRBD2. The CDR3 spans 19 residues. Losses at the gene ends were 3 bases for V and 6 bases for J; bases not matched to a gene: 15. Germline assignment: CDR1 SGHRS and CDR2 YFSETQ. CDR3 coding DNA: TGCGCCAGCAGCTCTTACTCCGGACTAGCGGGGGGGCGTATCCAGACCCAGTACTTC. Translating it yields CASSSYSGLAGGRIQTQYF.

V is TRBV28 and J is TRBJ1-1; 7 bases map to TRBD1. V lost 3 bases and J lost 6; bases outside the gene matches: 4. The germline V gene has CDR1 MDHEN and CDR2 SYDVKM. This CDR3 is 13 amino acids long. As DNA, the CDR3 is TGTGCCAGCAGTTTTCAACAGGGGTCTGAAGCTTTCTTT. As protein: CASSFQQGSEAFF.

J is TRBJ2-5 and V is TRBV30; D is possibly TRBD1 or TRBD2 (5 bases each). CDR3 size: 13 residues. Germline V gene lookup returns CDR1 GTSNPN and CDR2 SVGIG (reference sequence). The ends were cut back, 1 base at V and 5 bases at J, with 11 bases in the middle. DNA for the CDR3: TGTGCCTGGAGTGGGGGGTGGAGTGAGACCCAGTACTTC. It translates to CAWSGGWSETQYF. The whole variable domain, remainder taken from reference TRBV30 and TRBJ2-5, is SQTIHQWPATLVQPVGSPLSLECTVEGTSNPNLYWYRQAAGRGLQLLFYSVGIGQISSEVPQNLSASRPQDRQFILSSKKLLLSDSGFYLCAWSGGWSETQYFGPGTRLLVL.

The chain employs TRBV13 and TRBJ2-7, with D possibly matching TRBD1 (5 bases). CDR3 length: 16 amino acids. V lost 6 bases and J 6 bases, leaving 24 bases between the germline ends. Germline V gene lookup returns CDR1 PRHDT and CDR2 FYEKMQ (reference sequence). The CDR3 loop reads CASRRRRGPFSPEQYF. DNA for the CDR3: TGTGCCAGCAGACGAAGAAGGGGCCCCTTCAGCCCCGAGCAGTACTTC.

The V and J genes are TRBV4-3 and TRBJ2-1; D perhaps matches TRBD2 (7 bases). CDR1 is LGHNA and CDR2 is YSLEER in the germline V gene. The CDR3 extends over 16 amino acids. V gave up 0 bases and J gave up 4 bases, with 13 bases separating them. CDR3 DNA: TGCGCCAGCAGCCAAGATAGGGGGGGCCAGTACAATGAGCAGTTCTTC. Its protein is CASSQDRGGQYNEQFF.

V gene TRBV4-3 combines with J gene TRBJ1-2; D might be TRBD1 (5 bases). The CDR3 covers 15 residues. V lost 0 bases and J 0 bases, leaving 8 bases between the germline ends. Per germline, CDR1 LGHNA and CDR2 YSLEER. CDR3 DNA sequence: TGCGCCAGCAGCCAAGATTGGGGGGCTAACTATGGCTACACCTTC. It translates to CASSQDWGANYGYTF.

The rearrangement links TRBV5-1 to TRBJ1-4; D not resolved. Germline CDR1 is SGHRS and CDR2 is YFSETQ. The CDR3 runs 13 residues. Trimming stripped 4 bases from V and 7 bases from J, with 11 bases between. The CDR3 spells CASSPGLFEKLFF. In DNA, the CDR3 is TGCGCCAGCAGCCCCGGCCTCTTTGAAAAACTGTTTTTT.

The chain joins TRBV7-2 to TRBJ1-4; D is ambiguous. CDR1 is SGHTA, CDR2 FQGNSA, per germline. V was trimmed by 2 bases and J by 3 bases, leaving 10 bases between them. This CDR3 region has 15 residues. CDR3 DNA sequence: TGTGCCAGCAGCTTACGAGGGTCGGCTAATGAAAAACTGTTTTTT. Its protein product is CASSLRGSANEKLFF.